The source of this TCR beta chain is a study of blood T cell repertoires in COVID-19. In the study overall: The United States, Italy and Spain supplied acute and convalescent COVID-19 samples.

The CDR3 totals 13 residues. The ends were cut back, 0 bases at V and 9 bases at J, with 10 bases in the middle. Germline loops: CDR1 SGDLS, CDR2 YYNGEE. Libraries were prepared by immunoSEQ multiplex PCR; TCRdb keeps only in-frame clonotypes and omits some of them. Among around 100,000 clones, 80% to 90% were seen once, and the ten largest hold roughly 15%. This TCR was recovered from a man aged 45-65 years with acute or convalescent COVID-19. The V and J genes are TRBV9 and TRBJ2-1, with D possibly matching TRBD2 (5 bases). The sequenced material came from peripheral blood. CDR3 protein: CASSVAGSSEQFF. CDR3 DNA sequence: TGTGCCAGCAGCGTAGCGGGATCTTCTGAGCAGTTCTTC.